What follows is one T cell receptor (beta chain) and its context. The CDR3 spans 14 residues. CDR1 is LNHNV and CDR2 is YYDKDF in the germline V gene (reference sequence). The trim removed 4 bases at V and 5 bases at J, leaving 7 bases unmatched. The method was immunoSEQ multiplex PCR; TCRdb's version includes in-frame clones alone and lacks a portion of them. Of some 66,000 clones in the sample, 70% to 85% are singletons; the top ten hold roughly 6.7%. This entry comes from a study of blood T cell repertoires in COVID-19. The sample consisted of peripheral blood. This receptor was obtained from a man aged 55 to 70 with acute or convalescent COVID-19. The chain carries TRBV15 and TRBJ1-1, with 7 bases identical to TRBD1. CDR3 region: CATSKRDRDTEAFF. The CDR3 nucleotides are TGTGCCACCAGCAAGAGAGACAGGGATACTGAAGCTTTCTTT.